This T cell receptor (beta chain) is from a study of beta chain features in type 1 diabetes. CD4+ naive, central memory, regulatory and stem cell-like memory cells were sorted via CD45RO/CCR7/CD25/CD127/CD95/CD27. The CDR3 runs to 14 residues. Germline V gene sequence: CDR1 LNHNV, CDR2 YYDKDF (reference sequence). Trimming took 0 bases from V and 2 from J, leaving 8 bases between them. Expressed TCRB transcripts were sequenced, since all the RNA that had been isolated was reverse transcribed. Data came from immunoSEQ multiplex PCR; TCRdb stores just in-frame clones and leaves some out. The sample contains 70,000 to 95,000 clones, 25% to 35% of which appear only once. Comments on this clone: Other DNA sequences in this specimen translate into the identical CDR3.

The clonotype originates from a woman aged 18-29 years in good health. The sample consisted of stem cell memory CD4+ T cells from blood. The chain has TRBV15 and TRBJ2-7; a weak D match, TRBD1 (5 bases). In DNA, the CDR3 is TGTGCCACCAGCAGAGATCAGGGCCCCTACGAGCAGTACTTC. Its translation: CATSRDQGPYEQYF.